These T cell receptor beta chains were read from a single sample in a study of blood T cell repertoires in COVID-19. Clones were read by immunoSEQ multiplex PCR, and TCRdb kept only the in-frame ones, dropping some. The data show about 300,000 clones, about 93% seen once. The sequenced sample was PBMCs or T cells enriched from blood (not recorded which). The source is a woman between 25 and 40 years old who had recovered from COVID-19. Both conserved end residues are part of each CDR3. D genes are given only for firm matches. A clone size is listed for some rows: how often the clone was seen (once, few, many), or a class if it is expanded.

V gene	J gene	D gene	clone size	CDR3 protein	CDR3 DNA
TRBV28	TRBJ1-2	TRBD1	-	CASSSTGYYGYTF	TGTGCCAGCAGTTCGACAGGGTACTATGGCTACACCTTC
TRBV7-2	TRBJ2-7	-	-	CASSLSYEQYF	TGTGCCAGCAGCCTTTCCTACGAGCAGTACTTC
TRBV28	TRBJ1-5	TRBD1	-	CAAAGGQPQHF	TGTGCCGCGGCAGGGGGTCAGCCCCAGCATTTT
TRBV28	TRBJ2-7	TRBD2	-	CATSGTSLAYEQYF	TGTGCCACTTCCGGGACTAGCCTCGCCTACGAGCAGTACTTC
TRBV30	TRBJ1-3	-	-	CACQSGNTIYF	TGTGCCTGTCAATCTGGAAACACCATATATTTT
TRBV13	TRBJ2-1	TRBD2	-	CASSSIGTSGSGTYNEQFF	TGTGCCAGCAGCAGCATCGGGACTAGCGGGAGTGGCACCTACAATGAGCAGTTCTTC
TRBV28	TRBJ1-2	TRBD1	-	CASSGDSYGYTF	TGTGCCAGCAGTGGGGACAGCTATGGCTACACCTTC
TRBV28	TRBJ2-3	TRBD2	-	CASSQGLASTDTQYF	TGTGCCAGCAGTCAGGGACTAGCATCCACAGATACGCAGTATTTT
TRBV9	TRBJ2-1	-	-	CASSPPQISSYNEQFF	TGTGCCAGCAGCCCCCCTCAAATCAGCTCCTACAATGAGCAGTTCTTC
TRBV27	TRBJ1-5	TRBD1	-	CASSLDRGQQPQHF	TGTGCCAGCAGTCTTGACAGGGGGCAACAGCCCCAGCATTTT
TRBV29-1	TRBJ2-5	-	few	CSVLGGGLQETQYF	TGCAGCGTCCTGGGTGGGGGACTCCAAGAGACCCAGTACTTC
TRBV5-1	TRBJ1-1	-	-	CASSLDRVGTEAFF	TGCGCCAGCAGCTTGGACAGGGTAGGAACTGAAGCTTTCTTT
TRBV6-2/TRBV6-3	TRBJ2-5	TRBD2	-	CASSHFLILAGGGGETQYF	TGTGCCAGCAGCCACTTCCTTATCCTAGCGGGGGGAGGAGGAGAGACCCAGTACTTC
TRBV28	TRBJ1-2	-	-	CVSRTNRDFYGYTF	TGTGTCAGCAGAACGAACAGGGATTTTTATGGCTACACCTTC
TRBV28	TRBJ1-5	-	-	CASSLDRPPGDQPQHF	TGTGCCAGCAGTTTAGACAGACCGCCAGGGGATCAGCCCCAGCATTTT
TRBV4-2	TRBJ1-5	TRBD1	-	CASSGQGGALDQPQHF	TGTGCCAGCAGCGGACAGGGAGGGGCTCTAGATCAGCCCCAGCATTTT
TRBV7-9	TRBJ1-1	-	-	CASSFHREGTEAFF	TGTGCCAGCAGCTTCCACAGGGAAGGGACTGAAGCTTTCTTT
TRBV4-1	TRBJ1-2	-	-	CASSQRTDYGYTF	TGCGCCAGCAGCCAGAGGACAGACTATGGCTACACCTTC
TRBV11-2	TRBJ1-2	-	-	CASSLGRSGRFSYTF	TGTGCCAGCAGCTTAGGTCGGTCAGGCCGCTTTAGCTACACCTTC
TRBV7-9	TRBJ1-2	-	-	CASSSANSDGYTF	TGTGCCAGCAGCTCGGCTAACAGTGATGGCTACACCTTC
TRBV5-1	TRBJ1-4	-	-	CASSPSTANEKLFF	TGCGCCAGCAGCCCCTCCACTGCTAATGAAAAACTGTTTTTT
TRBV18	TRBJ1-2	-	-	CASSPPVAGVIYGYTF	TGTGCCAGCTCACCACCAGTAGCCGGGGTGATCTATGGCTACACCTTC
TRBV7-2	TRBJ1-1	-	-	CASSLGLLNTEAFF	TGTGCCAGCAGCTTAGGACTCCTGAACACTGAAGCTTTCTTT
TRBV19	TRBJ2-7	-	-	CASTGMMALSSYEQYF	TGTGCCAGTACCGGGATGATGGCCTTGAGCTCCTACGAGCAGTACTTC
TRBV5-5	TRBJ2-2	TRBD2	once	CASSLFQGLAEYTGELFF	TGTGCCAGCAGCTTGTTCCAGGGACTAGCGGAATACACCGGGGAGCTGTTTTTT
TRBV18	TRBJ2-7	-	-	CASSPNSPRAGAYEQYF	TGTGCCAGCTCACCAAATTCGCCCAGGGCTGGTGCCTACGAGCAGTACTTC
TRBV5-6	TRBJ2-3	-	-	CASSLGRLRDLPDTQYF	TGTGCCAGCAGCTTGGGACGTTTGAGGGATTTGCCAGATACGCAGTATTTT
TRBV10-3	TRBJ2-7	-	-	CAISESQGGVYEQYF	TGTGCCATCAGTGAGTCGCAGGGTGGCGTCTACGAGCAGTACTTC